This TCR beta chain was recorded in a study of blood T cells in healthy people across ages. This clonotype was seen many times. The V gene lost 0 bases and the J gene lost 8 bases, with 11 bases spanning the gap. The germline V gene encodes CDR1 SGHRS and CDR2 YFSETQ. This CDR3 has 14 amino acids. Donors ranged from 6 to 90 years old and were healthy Caucasians in Russia. Per sample, no less than 6 micrograms of total RNA were extracted. Sample-barcoded 5' priming and a J-beta primer mix drove a second PCR of 7 to 11 cycles. Sequencing recovered at least 3 million CDR3-containing paired-end reads from each sample. TCRdb called the 5' RACE reads again in MiXCR, with one record for every CDR3 protein. The sample has about 650,000 distinct CDR3 sequences, approximately 31% seen once.

The sequence derives from a woman of 80 years or more in good health. Sequenced sample: blood. V usage is TRBV5-1 and J usage is TRBJ1-4; TRBD1 is a possible D gene (6 bases). In nucleotides, the CDR3 is TGCGCCAGCAGCTTGGACAGGGTGGAAGAAAAACTGTTTTTT. This codes for CASSLDRVEEKLFF.